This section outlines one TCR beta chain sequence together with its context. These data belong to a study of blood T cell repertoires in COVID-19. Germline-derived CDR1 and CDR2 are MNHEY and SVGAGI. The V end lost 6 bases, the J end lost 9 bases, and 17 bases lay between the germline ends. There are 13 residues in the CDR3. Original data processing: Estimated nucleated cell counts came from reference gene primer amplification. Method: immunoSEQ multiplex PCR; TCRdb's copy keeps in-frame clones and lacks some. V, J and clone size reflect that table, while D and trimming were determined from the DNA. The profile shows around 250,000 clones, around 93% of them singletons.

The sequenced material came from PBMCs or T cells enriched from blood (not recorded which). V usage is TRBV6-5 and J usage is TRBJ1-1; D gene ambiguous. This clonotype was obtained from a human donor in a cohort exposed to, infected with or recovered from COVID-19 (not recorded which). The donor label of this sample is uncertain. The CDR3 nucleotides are TGTGCCAGCAGCGGGTCCCCCGGTAGGAAAGCTTTCTTT. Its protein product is CASSGSPGRKAFF.